Below, 17 T cell receptor beta chains from the same sample are listed, as sequenced in a study of human T cells and chemical hapten exposure. TCRdb ran MiXCR on the RACE reads and lists one entry per CDR3 protein. The data hold about 350,000 distinct CDR3 sequences, with about 5% observed a single time. Time point indicated: pre-sensitization, week 0. As for treatment: therapeutic diphenylcyclopropenone sensitization with weekly scalp DPC. Specimen: whole blood, collected in connection with sensitization to the hapten diphenylcyclopropenone (DPC). These TCRs come from a woman aged 18-35 years with alopecia areata. Some clones in this sample may be carry-over from other donors' samples.

This clonotype was seen ten or more times. V and J are TRBV14 and TRBJ1-3; no clear D. Germline assignment: CDR1 SGHDN and CDR2 FVKESK. The V end was cut by 4 bases, the J end by 4 bases, with 11 bases between. This CDR3 comprises 14 residues. CDR3 nucleotide sequence: TGTGCCAGCAGCCCTCTCATCCGGGGAAACACCATATATTTT. This sequence encodes CASSPLIRGNTIYF.

This clonotype has more than one count but fewer than ten. The chain recombines TRBV5-4 with TRBJ2-2, with D unclear. The germline V gene has CDR1 SGHNT and CDR2 YYREEE (reference sequence). V was shortened by 2 bases and J by 6 bases, with 11 bases between the two germline ends. The CDR3 runs 14 residues. For the CDR3, the DNA is TGTGCCAGCAGCTTCACGGAGTGGGCCGGGGAGCTGTTTTTT. Encoded protein: CASSFTEWAGELFF.

The genes are TRBV2 and TRBJ1-5; 8 bases are a match to TRBD1. Germline V lookup: CDR1 SNHLY, CDR2 FYNNEI. The trim removed 7 bases at V and 6 bases at J, leaving 5 bases unmatched. This CDR3 region has 13 residues. CDR3 bases: TGTGCCAGCAAACAGGGGGGTCTTCAGCCCCAGCATTTT. Its protein is CASKQGGLQPQHF.

This clonotype has ten or more counts. This rearrangement joins TRBV12-5 to TRBJ1-5; D is ambiguous. V lost 6 bases to trimming and J lost 3 bases, with 3 bases between them. Germline V gene sequence: CDR1 LGHNT, CDR2 FRNRAP. The CDR3 is 11 residues long. The CDR3 DNA reads as TGTGCTAGTGGCCCCAATCAGCCCCAGCATTTT. Protein: CASGPNQPQHF.

This clonotype was counted many times. The chain employs TRBV10-3 and TRBJ2-3; 12 positions match TRBD1. V lost 6 bases, J lost 3 bases, and 1 base stayed unmatched. Germline V gene data show CDR1 as ENHRY and CDR2 as SYGVKD. CDR3 length: 14 residues. The CDR3 DNA sequence: TGTGCCATCAGGGGACAGGGGGCAACAGATACGCAGTATTTT. As protein: CAIRGQGATDTQYF.

This clonotype was observed many times. This sequence joins TRBV6-1 and TRBJ2-7; tentatively, D is TRBD2 (5 bases). Trimming left V 7 bases short and J 4 bases short, with 14 bases between. This CDR3 has 13 residues. Germline CDR1 is MNHNS and CDR2 is SASEGT. In nucleotides, the CDR3 is TGTGCCAGCACTGGGTGGTCGGGGTACGAGCAGTACTTC. Its protein is CASTGWSGYEQYF.

This clonotype was counted at least ten times. The chain couples TRBV5-1 to TRBJ1-5, with D unclear. This CDR3 is 16 amino acids long. V lost 1 base, J lost 7 bases, and 18 bases lay in between. The germline V gene encodes CDR1 SGHRS and CDR2 YFSETQ. The CDR3 loop reads CASSLYLGGLRQPQHF. CDR3 bases: TGCGCCAGCAGCTTGTACTTGGGCGGCTTGAGGCAGCCCCAGCATTTT.

This clonotype was seen repeatedly, ten times or more. The V gene is TRBV5-4, the J gene TRBJ2-5; TRBD1 matches at 7 bases. Germline CDR1 SGHNT, CDR2 YYREEE (reference sequence). The V and J ends lost 6 bases and 1 base, in that order; junction bases with no gene match: 6. The CDR3 totals 14 residues. CDR3 nucleotide sequence: TGTGCCAGCAAGGAAGGGGGCACCCAAGAGACCCAGTACTTC. The encoded protein is CASKEGGTQETQYF.

In its sample, this clonotype was seen many times. V usage is TRBV10-3 and J usage is TRBJ2-1; no firm D call. This CDR3 has 14 amino acids. Between the trimmed V and J ends, which lost 6 bases and 4 bases, there was a span of 13 bases. Germline CDR1 reads ENHRY; CDR2 reads SYGVKD. Written as DNA, the CDR3 is TGTGCCATCAGGTACTCCCCCGTTTACAATGAGCAGTTCTTC. It is translated as CAIRYSPVYNEQFF.

V is TRBV6-1 and J is TRBJ2-4; no firm D call. Per germline, CDR1 MNHNS and CDR2 SASEGT. CDR3 length: 13 amino acids. V gave up 3 bases and J gave up 11 bases, with 14 bases separating them. The chain's CDR3 is CASSELGVDVQYF. In DNA form, the CDR3 reads TGTGCCAGCAGTGAGCTCGGTGTTGACGTTCAGTACTTC.

In this sample, this clonotype turned up a few times. This chain links TRBV6-2 or TRBV6-3 with TRBJ2-2; 7 bases map to TRBD1. This CDR3 has 16 residues. V was pared by 6 bases and J by 1 base, with 8 bases of the junction left unmatched. Germline CDR1 MNHEY, CDR2 SVGEGT. The CDR3 DNA sequence: TGTGCCAGCAGCAAACAGGGGCCAAGGAACACCGGGGAGCTGTTTTTT. It codes for CASSKQGPRNTGELFF.

This clonotype has a count of ten or more. The CDR3 DNA reads as TGCAGTGCTAGCCTAGCTGGCCTTAGGAGCTCCTACGAGCAGTACTTC. Translated, it gives CSASLAGLRSSYEQYF. V is TRBV20-1 and J is TRBJ2-7, with D maybe TRBD2 (5 bases). The CDR3 length is 16 residues. Trimming removed 3 bases at V and 0 bases at J, with 18 bases between. The germline gives CDR1 DFQATT, CDR2 SNEGSKA (reference sequence).

This clonotype was seen ten or more times. CDR3 residues: CASRGWNSPLHF. CDR3 DNA: TGTGCCAGCAGGGGTTGGAATTCACCCCTCCACTTT. The chain recombines TRBV28 with TRBJ1-6; D is undetermined. The CDR3 is 12 amino acids. Germline CDR1 and CDR2: MDHEN and SYDVKM. V lost 6 bases, J lost 7 bases, and 7 bases lay in between.

V usage is TRBV5-1 and J usage is TRBJ2-3; 8 bases are shared with TRBD1. The length of the CDR3 is 18 residues. Per germline, CDR1 SGHRS and CDR2 YFSETQ. Trimming removed 4 bases from V and 2 bases from J; junction bases left unmatched: 15. CDR3 region: CASSASQGAMANTDTQYF. In DNA, the CDR3 is TGCGCCAGCAGCGCGTCTCAGGGGGCCATGGCTAACACAGATACGCAGTATTTT.

This clonotype has at least ten counts. The chain couples TRBV2 to TRBJ1-1; TRBD1 aligns across 7 bases. Losses at the gene ends were 4 bases for V and 4 bases for J; bases not matched to a gene: 6. The V gene's germline CDR1 is SNHLY and CDR2 FYNNEI. This CDR3 comprises 14 residues. DNA of the CDR3: TGTGCCAGCAGTGGAGACAGGGATCCCACTGAAGCTTTCTTT. Its protein product is CASSGDRDPTEAFF. The complete variable domain, with remaining parts taken from reference TRBV2 and TRBJ1-1, reads EPEVTQTPSHQVTQMGQEVILRCVPISNHLYFYWYRQILGQKVEFLVSFYNNEISEKSEIFDDQFSVERPDGSNFTLKIRSTKLEDSAMYFCASSGDRDPTEAFFGQGTRLTVV.

This clonotype was counted at least ten times. The chain employs TRBV4-2 and TRBJ2-7, with D maybe TRBD1 (6 bases). The CDR3 spans 14 residues. Per the germline V gene, CDR1 is LGHNA and CDR2 is YNFKEQ. V was shortened by 4 bases and J by 2 bases, with 12 bases between the two germline ends. The CDR3 DNA reads as TGTGCCAGCAGCCCCAAGGGGGTCCCCTACGAGCAGTACTTC. Amino acids: CASSPKGVPYEQYF.

This clonotype was counted at least ten times. This chain uses TRBV6-2 or TRBV6-3 with TRBJ1-5, with D maybe TRBD1 (5 bases). The CDR3 runs 17 residues. V lost 0 bases and J lost 7, with 19 bases in between. Germline V CDR1 and CDR2: MNHEY, SVGEGT. The CDR3 loop is CASSYSWGQVLKQPQHF. In DNA, the CDR3 is TGTGCCAGCAGTTACTCATGGGGCCAGGTGCTGAAGCAGCCCCAGCATTTT.